This T cell receptor beta chain was recovered during a study of blood T cell repertoires in COVID-19. The V segment lost 3 bases and the J segment 5 bases; nucleotides outside the gene matches: 3. Germline V lookup: CDR1 SGDLS, CDR2 YYNGEE. This CDR3 comprises 15 residues. Sequencing used immunoSEQ multiplex PCR; TCRdb keeps in-frame clones, though not all of them. The table has 150,000 to 200,000 clones, around 86% seen once. Recruited during active infection, patients (from Seattle) were subsequently followed longitudinally. The rearrangement uses TRBV9 and TRBJ2-2; 11 bases line up with TRBD2. Sequenced material: peripheral blood. The receptor was isolated from a woman in her 70s with COVID-19, enrolled during active disease. The CDR3 spells CASSEGLAVTGELFF. In DNA, the CDR3 is TGTGCCAGCAGCGAGGGACTAGCGGTTACCGGGGAGCTGTTTTTT.